The TCR beta chain under discussion was sequenced for a study of CD8+CD57+ T cells in acquired aplastic anemia. The template used for profiling TCR beta VDJ and CDR3 was genomic DNA. TCRdb analysed the reads with MiXCR anew, one entry per CDR3 protein. The repertoire holds about 200,000 distinct CDR3 sequences, around 49% seen once, with about 20% in the top ten. This clonotype was observed a handful of times. The CDR3 totals 14 residues. From germline, CDR1 is GTSNPN and CDR2 SVGIG (reference sequence). The V and J ends lost 0 bases and 4 bases, in that order; junction bases with no gene match: 3. CD8+CD57+ cell expansion had been shown by flow cytometry in patients chosen for sequencing.

This sequence was found in a human donor with aplastic anemia. The chain carries TRBV30 and TRBJ1-5; 7 nucleotides match TRBD1. The material sequenced was sorted CD4+, CD8+, or CD8+CD57+ T cells (not recorded which) from PBMCs. The CDR3 coding sequence is TGTGCCTGGAGTGTACGACAGGGAAATCAGCCCCAGCATTTT. This sequence encodes CAWSVRQGNQPQHF. The full variable domain, with the rest looked up from reference TRBV30 and TRBJ1-5, is SQTIHQWPATLVQPVGSPLSLECTVEGTSNPNLYWYRQAAGRGLQLLFYSVGIGQISSEVPQNLSASRPQDRQFILSSKKLLLSDSGFYLCAWSVRQGNQPQHFGDGTRLSIL.